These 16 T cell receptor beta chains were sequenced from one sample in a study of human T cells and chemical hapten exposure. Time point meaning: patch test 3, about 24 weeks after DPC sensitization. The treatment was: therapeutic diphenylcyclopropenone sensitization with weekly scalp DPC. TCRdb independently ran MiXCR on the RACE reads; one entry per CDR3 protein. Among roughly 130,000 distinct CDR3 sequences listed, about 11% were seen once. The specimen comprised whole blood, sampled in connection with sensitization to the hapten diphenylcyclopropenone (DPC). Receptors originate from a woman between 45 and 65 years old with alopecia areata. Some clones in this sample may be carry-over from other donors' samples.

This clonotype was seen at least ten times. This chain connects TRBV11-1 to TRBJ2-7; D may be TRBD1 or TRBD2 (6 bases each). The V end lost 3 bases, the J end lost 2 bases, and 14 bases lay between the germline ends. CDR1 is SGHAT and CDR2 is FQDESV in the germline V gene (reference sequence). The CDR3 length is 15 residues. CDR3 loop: CASSFSRGETYEQYF. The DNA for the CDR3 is TGTGCCAGCAGCTTTTCAAGGGGGGAAACCTACGAGCAGTACTTC. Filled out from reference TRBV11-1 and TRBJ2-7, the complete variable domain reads EAEVAQSPRYKITEKSQAVAFWCDPISGHATLYWYRQILGQGPELLVQFQDESVVDDSQLPKDRFSAERLKGVDSTLKIQPAELGDSAMYLCASSFSRGETYEQYFGPGTRLTVT.

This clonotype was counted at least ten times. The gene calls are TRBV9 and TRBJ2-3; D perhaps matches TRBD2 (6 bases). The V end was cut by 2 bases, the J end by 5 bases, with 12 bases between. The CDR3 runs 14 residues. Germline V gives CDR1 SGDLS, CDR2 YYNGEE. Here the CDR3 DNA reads TGTGCCAGCAGCGTTAGCGGTTCGGTAGATACGCAGTATTTT. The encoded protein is CASSVSGSVDTQYF.

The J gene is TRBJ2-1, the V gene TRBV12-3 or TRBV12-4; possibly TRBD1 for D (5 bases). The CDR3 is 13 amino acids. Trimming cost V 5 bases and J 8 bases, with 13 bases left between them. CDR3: CASSRQGQHEQFF. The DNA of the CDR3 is TGTGCCAGCAGTCGCCAGGGTCAGCATGAGCAGTTCTTC.

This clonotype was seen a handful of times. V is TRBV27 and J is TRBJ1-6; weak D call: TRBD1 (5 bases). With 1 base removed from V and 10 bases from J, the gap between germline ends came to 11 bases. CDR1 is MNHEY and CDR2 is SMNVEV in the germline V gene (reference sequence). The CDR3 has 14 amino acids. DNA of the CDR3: TGTGCCAGCAGTTTATTAGGGGAGCGCTCACCCCTCCACTTT. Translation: CASSLLGERSPLHF.

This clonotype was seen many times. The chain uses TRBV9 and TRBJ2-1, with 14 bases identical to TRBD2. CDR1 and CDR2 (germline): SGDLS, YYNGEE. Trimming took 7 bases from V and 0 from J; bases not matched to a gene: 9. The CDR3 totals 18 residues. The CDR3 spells CASARLAGGASSYNEQFF. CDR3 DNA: TGTGCCAGCGCGAGACTAGCGGGGGGGGCGAGCTCCTACAATGAGCAGTTCTTC.

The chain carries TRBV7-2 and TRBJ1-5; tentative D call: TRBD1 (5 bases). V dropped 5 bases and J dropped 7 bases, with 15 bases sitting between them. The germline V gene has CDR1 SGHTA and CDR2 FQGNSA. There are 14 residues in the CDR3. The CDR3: CASSLDWGGQPQHF. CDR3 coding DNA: TGTGCCAGCAGCCTGGACTGGGGGGGGCAGCCCCAGCATTTT.

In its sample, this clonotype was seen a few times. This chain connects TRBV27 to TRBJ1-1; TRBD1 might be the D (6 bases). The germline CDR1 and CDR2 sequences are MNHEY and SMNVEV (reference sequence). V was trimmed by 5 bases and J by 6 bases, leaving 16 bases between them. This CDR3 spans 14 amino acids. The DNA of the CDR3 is TGTGCCAGCAGTCCTGGAACAGGGTCGGCTGAAGCTTTCTTT. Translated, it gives CASSPGTGSAEAFF.

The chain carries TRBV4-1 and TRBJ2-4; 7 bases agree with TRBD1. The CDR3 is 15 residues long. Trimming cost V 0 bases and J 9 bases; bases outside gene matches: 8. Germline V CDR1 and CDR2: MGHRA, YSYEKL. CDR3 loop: CASSQDTGAPSIQYF. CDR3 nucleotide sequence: TGCGCCAGCAGCCAAGATACAGGGGCCCCAAGCATTCAGTACTTC.

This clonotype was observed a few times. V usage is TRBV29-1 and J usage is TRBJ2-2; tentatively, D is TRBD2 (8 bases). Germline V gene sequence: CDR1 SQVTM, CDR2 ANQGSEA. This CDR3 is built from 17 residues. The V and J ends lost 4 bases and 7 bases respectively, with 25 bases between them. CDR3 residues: CSVGGTAGTRVSGELFF. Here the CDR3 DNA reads TGCAGCGTTGGCGGGACAGCCGGGACTAGGGTGAGCGGGGAGCTGTTTTTT.

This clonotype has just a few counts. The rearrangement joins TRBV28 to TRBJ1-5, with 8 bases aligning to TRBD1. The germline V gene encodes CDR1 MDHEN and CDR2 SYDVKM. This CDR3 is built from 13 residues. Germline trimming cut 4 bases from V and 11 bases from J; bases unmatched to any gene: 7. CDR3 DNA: TGTGCCAGCAGTTGTACAGGGGGGTTGACCCAGCATTTT. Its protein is CASSCTGGLTQHF.

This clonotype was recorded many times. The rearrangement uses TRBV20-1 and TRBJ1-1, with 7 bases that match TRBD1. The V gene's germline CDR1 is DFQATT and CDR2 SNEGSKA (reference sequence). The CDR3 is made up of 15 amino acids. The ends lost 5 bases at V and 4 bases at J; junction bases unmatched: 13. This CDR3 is CSAHRDSIQSTEAFF. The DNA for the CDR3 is TGCAGTGCTCACCGGGACAGCATACAGAGCACTGAAGCTTTCTTT.

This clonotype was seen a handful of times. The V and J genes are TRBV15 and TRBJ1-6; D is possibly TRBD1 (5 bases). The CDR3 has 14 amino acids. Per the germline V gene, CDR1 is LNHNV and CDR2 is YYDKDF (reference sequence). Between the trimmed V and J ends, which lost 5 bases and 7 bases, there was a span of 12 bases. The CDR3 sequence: CATSGTVSNSPLHF. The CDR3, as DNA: TGTGCCACCAGCGGGACGGTTAGCAATTCACCCCTCCACTTT.

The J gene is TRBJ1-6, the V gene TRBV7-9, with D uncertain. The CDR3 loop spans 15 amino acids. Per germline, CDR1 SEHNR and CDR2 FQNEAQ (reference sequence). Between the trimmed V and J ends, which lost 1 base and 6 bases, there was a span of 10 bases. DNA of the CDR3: TGTGCCAGCAGCTTAGAGGACCTACCTAATTCACCCCTCCACTTT. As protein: CASSLEDLPNSPLHF.

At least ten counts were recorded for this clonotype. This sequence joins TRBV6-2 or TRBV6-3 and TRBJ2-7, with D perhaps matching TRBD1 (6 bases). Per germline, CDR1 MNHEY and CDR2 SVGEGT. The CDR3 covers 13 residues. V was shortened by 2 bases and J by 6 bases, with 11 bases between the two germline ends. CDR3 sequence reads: CASSYLLTGEQYF. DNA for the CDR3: TGTGCCAGCAGTTACCTGCTGACAGGCGAGCAGTACTTC.

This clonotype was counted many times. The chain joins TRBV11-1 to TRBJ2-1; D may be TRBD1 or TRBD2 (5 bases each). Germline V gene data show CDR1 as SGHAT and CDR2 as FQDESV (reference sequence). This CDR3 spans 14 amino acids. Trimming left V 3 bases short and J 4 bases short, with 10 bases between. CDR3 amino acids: CASSFGTVYNEQFF. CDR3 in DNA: TGTGCCAGCAGCTTTGGGACGGTATACAATGAGCAGTTCTTC.

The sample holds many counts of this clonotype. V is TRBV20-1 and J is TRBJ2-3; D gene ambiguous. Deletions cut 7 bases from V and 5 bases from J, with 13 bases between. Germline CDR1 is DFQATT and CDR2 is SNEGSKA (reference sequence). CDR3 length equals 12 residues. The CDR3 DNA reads TGCAGTGAGGCACGAGGCGGAGATACGCAGTATTTT. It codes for CSEARGGDTQYF.